Below are 5 T cell receptor beta chains sequenced from a single sample in a study of regulatory T cells in long-lasting Graves disease. Indicated time point: newly diagnosed GD, antithyroid drugs for less than 3 months. Preparation of the TCR library used RNA extracted from PBMCs. According to the study, TCR beta libraries were built with iRepertoire HTBI primers and CDR3-region Arm-PCR. TCRdb processed the multiplex PCR reads anew with MiXCR; each CDR3 protein has one entry. The sample contains some 560,000 distinct CDR3 sequences, 15% to 20% of which appear only once. These data were also reused for a study on T cells in Graves' hyperthyroidism and ophthalmopathy.

This material consisted of peripheral blood mononuclear cells (PBMCs), taken at new diagnosis, from a patient treated with antithyroid drugs. All receptors come from a woman aged 35-60 years with Graves disease.

This clonotype has a handful of counts. This sequence joins TRBV25-1 and TRBJ1-2; TRBD1 matches 8 bases. Germline loops: CDR1 MGHDK, CDR2 SYGVNS. Germline trimming cut 4 bases from V and 0 bases from J; bases unmatched to any gene: 4. CDR3 length equals 15 residues. This chain's CDR3 is CASSAQGAPNYGYTF. DNA of the CDR3: TGTGCCAGCAGTGCGCAGGGGGCCCCTAACTATGGCTACACCTTC.

The chain carries TRBV6-1 and TRBJ2-7; 9 bases align to TRBD2. V lost 4 bases to trimming and J lost 0 bases; unmatched junction nucleotides: 10. The germline V gene encodes CDR1 MNHNS and CDR2 SASEGT. This CDR3 is 17 amino acids long. The CDR3 coding sequence is TGTGCCAGCAGTGGATGCGGACTAGCGAGAAACTCCTACGAGCAGTACTTC. It encodes CASSGCGLARNSYEQYF.

This clonotype was detected ten times or more. The chain links TRBV9 to TRBJ1-4; TRBD1 matches at 11 bases. The germline gives CDR1 SGDLS, CDR2 YYNGEE. The CDR3 spans 15 residues. Trimming at V came to 4 bases and at J to 7 bases, leaving 6 bases not matched to a gene. The CDR3 region has the DNA TGTGCCAGCAGCTTAGGACAGGGGGCAAGTGAAAAACTGTTTTTT. Translating gives CASSLGQGASEKLFF.

This clonotype was seen a few times. The CDR3, as DNA: TGTGCCAGCAGCTTAAGGGTCGGAGTGGTGGGCACTGAAGCTTTCTTT. It encodes CASSLRVGVVGTEAFF. V gene TRBV7-2 combines with J gene TRBJ1-1; D not resolved. CDR3 size: 16 residues. CDR1 SGHTA and CDR2 FQGNSA come from the germline V gene. Between the trimmed V and J ends, which lost 2 bases and 4 bases, there was a span of 17 bases.

As concerns this clonotype: The junction departs from the called germline gene at one end, perhaps through a read error. The chain has TRBV11-2 and TRBJ2-7; TRBD1 aligns across 8 bases. Germline assignment: CDR1 SGHAT and CDR2 FQNNGV. The CDR3 is made up of 16 amino acids. This chain's CDR3 is CASSTSDRGNAYEQHF. The DNA of the CDR3 is TGTGCCAGCAGCACCTCCGACAGGGGAAATGCCTACGAGCAGCACTTC.